The clone carrying this TCR beta chain appeared many times. Its matching antigen is unknown. Researchers drew blood RNA from unsorted whole blood and extracted germline DNA as well. Sampling before surgery obtained 4 to 5 milliliters of peripheral blood. There are 13 residues in the CDR3. V gave up 7 bases and J gave up 2 bases, with 14 bases separating them. Per germline, CDR1 SQVTM and CDR2 ANQGSEA. A primer in the constant region served to generate TCR beta cDNA from approximately 450 ng of total RNA. ARM-PCR, slightly modified, supplied the TCR beta libraries through three nested multiplex PCR rounds. Running roughly 10 cycles apiece, the first two PCR rounds relied on TRBV1-TRBV30 forward primers together with a C-beta reverse primer. TCRdb used MiXCR to reprocess the multiplex PCR reads, holding one entry per CDR3 protein. The sample includes more than 150,000 distinct CDR3 sequences, 50% to 75% seen only once; the top ten take roughly 76%.

These data originate in a study of tumor-infiltrating lymphocytes in primary liver carcinoma. Across the study: T1-T3 N0M0 was the stage of the tumors, which were about 4.2 to 11 cm across. Study-level results: It was in tumors, not blood, that the top-250-clone fraction was significantly higher (p = 0.039).

J is TRBJ1-2 and V is TRBV29-1, with D perhaps matching TRBD1 (5 bases). This receptor was taken from a man between 35 and 55 years old with primary liver carcinoma and hepatitis B virus infection. Material for sequencing was peripheral blood. CDR3 protein: CSARDGLNYGYTF. As DNA, the CDR3 is TGCAGCGCCCGGGACGGCTTGAACTATGGCTACACCTTC.